What follows is one T cell receptor beta chain and its context. The antigen is unknown. Libraries were prepared by immunoSEQ multiplex PCR; TCRdb keeps only in-frame clonotypes and omits some of them. The table shows roughly 2.4 million clones, with 95% occurring only once. The source of the sample is a study of shared clonotypes between healthy human individuals. General study results and limits: It was only blood that was sampled, and tissue repertoires likely differ.

CD45RA+ naive and CD45RA-negative memory subsets were separated from CD4+ cells. The CDR3 is 14 residues long. Between the trimmed V and J ends, which lost 2 bases and 1 base, there was a span of 9 bases. The germline V gene encodes CDR1 SQVTM and CDR2 ANQGSEA. This clonotype was obtained from a young man in good health. The sample consisted of naive CD4+ T cells sorted from blood. Documented subset: CD45RA+ positively selected. The genes are TRBV29-1 and TRBJ2-4; TRBD1 is a possible D gene (6 bases). CDR3 sequence (DNA): TGCAGCGTTGAATTGGGGGCGGCCAAAAACATTCAGTACTTC. Protein: CSVELGAAKNIQYF. Filled out from reference TRBV29-1 and TRBJ2-4, the complete variable domain reads SAVISQKPSRDICQRGTSLTIQCQVDSQVTMMFWYRQQPGQSLTLIATANQGSEATYESGFVIDKFPISRPNLTFSTLTVSNMSPEDSSIYLCSVELGAAKNIQYFGAGTRLSVL.